Each of the 28 T cell receptor beta chains below was sequenced from the same sample in a study of tissue T cells after allogeneic stem cell transplantation. Clones were read by immunoSEQ multiplex PCR, and TCRdb kept only the in-frame ones, dropping some. The repertoire includes 5,000 to 7,000 clones, around 80% of them detected once, and 4.5% to 7% sits in the top ten. The specimen comprised blood, sampled before transplantation. The receptor source for this set is a man between 40 and 70 years old who later had graft-versus-host disease after an allogeneic stem cell transplant.

This sequence joins TRBV5-6 and TRBJ2-7; 7 bases are shared with TRBD2. CDR1 is SGHDT, CDR2 YYEEEE, per germline. The CDR3 totals 17 residues. Trimming at V came to 3 bases and at J to 1 base, leaving 13 bases not matched to a gene. CDR3 in amino acids: CASSWGLSAGLSYEQYF. The CDR3 DNA reads as TGTGCCAGCAGCTGGGGCCTCTCAGCGGGGCTTTCCTACGAGCAGTACTTC.

The count of this clone is one. V and J are TRBV11-2 and TRBJ1-1; 8 bases are shared with TRBD1. V was pared by 8 bases and J by 1 base, with 9 bases of the junction left unmatched. CDR3 length: 15 residues. In germline, CDR1 is SGHAT, CDR2 FQNNGV. The CDR3 nucleotides read TGTGCCAGCGGGCGACAGGGGCTGGCGAACACTGAAGCTTTCTTT. Encoded protein: CASGRQGLANTEAFF. Together with reference TRBV11-2 and TRBJ1-1, the CDR3 gives the full variable domain: EAGVAQSPRYKIIEKRQSVAFWCNPISGHATLYWYQQILGQGPKLLIQFQNNGVVDDSQLPKDRFSAERLKGVDSTLKIQPAKLEDSAVYLCASGRQGLANTEAFFGQGTRLTVV.

The chain carries TRBV27 and TRBJ2-1; D gene unclear. The CDR3 extends over 15 amino acids. Trimming pared 4 bases from V and 0 bases from J, leaving 10 bases between. CDR1 is MNHEY and CDR2 is SMNVEV in the germline V gene (reference sequence). The DNA of the CDR3 is TGTGCCAGCAGTTATGGCGCCTACTCCTACAATGAGCAGTTCTTC. Translating it yields CASSYGAYSYNEQFF.

This clone was detected only a few times. The CDR3: CASSRDSGEPLHF. The CDR3 nucleotides are TGTGCCAGCAGCAGGGACAGCGGGGAACCCCTCCACTTT. The chain joins TRBV9 to TRBJ1-6; 7 bases align to TRBD1. CDR1 is SGDLS and CDR2 is YYNGEE in the germline V gene. This CDR3 has 13 amino acids. V lost 4 bases, J lost 12 bases, and 7 bases stayed unmatched.

This clone came up a few times. This chain connects TRBV6-5 to TRBJ1-2; a possible D gene is TRBD1 (5 bases). Germline-derived CDR1 and CDR2 are MNHEY and SVGAGI. The CDR3 has 11 amino acids. The V end was cut by 5 bases, the J end by 8 bases, with 9 bases between. The CDR3: CASSPGRGYTF. In DNA form, the CDR3 reads TGTGCCAGCAGTCCAGGGAGAGGCTACACCTTC.

The V call is TRBV7-3, the J call TRBJ2-3, with D hard to call. Between the trimmed V and J ends, which lost 5 bases and 6 bases, there was a span of 15 bases. Germline-derived CDR1 and CDR2 are SGHTA and FQGTGA. The CDR3 is 14 amino acids. DNA for the CDR3: TGTGCCAGCAGCCCATTTTATCTGGGGGATACGCAGTATTTT. This gives the protein CASSPFYLGDTQYF.

The chain has TRBV7-9 and TRBJ2-2; tentative D call: TRBD1 (5 bases). Germline CDR1 reads SEHNR; CDR2 reads FQNEAQ (reference sequence). The CDR3 is made up of 15 amino acids. Trimming removed 1 base at V and 6 bases at J, with 12 bases between. CDR3 nucleotide sequence: TGTGCCAGCAGCTTAGTCCAGGGTAGTGCCGGGGAGCTGTTTTTT. Protein: CASSLVQGSAGELFF.

The gene calls are TRBV24-1 and TRBJ2-2; 12 nucleotides match TRBD1. From germline, CDR1 is KGHDR and CDR2 SFDVKD. This CDR3 spans 14 amino acids. V lost 10 bases and J lost 8; bases outside the gene matches: 7. In nucleotides, the CDR3 is TGTGCCACGACCGGGACAGGGGGCTCTGGGGAGCTGTTTTTT. Protein product: CATTGTGGSGELFF.

The genes are TRBV4-1 and TRBJ2-2; maybe TRBD1 (6 bases). Per the germline V gene, CDR1 is MGHRA and CDR2 is YSYEKL. V was trimmed by 0 bases and J by 5 bases, leaving 16 bases between them. This CDR3 contains 17 residues. The chain's CDR3 is CASSQESGALGTGELFF. CDR3 bases: TGCGCCAGCAGCCAAGAATCAGGGGCCCTCGGAACCGGGGAGCTGTTTTTT.

V is TRBV30 and J is TRBJ2-7; 10 nucleotides match TRBD1. The germline gives CDR1 GTSNPN, CDR2 SVGIG (reference sequence). CDR3 length equals 11 residues. After removal of 8 bases from V and 7 bases from J, the junction contained 5 bases not matched to a gene. The DNA for the CDR3 is TGTGCCGGGGACAGGGGTTTAGAGCAGTACTTC. It specifies CAGDRGLEQYF.

The rearrangement joins TRBV6-5 to TRBJ1-1; tentatively, D is TRBD1 (5 bases). The V end lost 3 bases, the J end lost 5 bases, and 16 bases lay between the germline ends. Looked up from germline, CDR1 is MNHEY and CDR2 is SVGAGI. The CDR3 extends over 15 amino acids. CDR3 nucleotide sequence: TGTGCCAGCAGTTATGAGCCGCAGGGAGGGACTGAAGCTTTCTTT. Translating it yields CASSYEPQGGTEAFF.

The CDR3 coding sequence is TGTGCCAGCAGCTTCTTCGTAGGCGATCAGTACTTC. Its protein product is CASSFFVGDQYF. The genes are TRBV7-9 and TRBJ2-7; D uncertain. This CDR3 has 12 residues. Germline assignment: CDR1 SEHNR and CDR2 FQNEAQ (reference sequence). Trimming stripped 3 bases from V and 10 bases from J, with 13 bases between.

The table lists this clone with a count of one. The chain recombines TRBV6-2 or TRBV6-3 with TRBJ2-1; 11 bases align to TRBD2. The CDR3 is 15 residues long. V lost 4 bases and J lost 11; bases outside the gene matches: 10. Per germline, CDR1 MNHEY and CDR2 SVGEGT. CDR3 in amino acids: CASSSRLAGPAQQFF. The DNA for the CDR3 is TGTGCCAGCAGTTCCCGACTAGCGGGGCCAGCTCAGCAGTTCTTC.

This chain uses TRBV28 with TRBJ2-7; no firm D call. Germline values: CDR1 MDHEN, CDR2 SYDVKM. The CDR3 covers 10 residues. The V end lost 8 bases, the J end lost 3 bases, and 5 bases lay between the germline ends. CDR3 region: CASSLYEQYF. The CDR3 DNA follows: TGTGCCAGCTCCCTCTACGAGCAGTACTTC.

This chain connects TRBV3-1 (or the pseudogene TRBV3-2) to TRBJ1-2, with D hard to call. Per germline, CDR1 LGHDT and CDR2 YNNKEL (reference sequence). CDR3 length: 16 residues. V was clipped by 0 bases and J by 8 bases, with 19 bases between them. This CDR3 reads CASSQDSVAPTSGYTF. The CDR3 nucleotides read TGTGCCAGCAGCCAAGATAGTGTGGCCCCTACAAGCGGCTACACCTTC.

The V gene is TRBV28, the J gene TRBJ1-5; 11 bases line up with TRBD1. V shed 6 bases, J shed 5 bases, and the junction held 6 bases outside the gene matches. The germline V gene has CDR1 MDHEN and CDR2 SYDVKM. CDR3 length: 15 residues. The CDR3 nucleotides read TGTGCCAGCAGATTGGACAGGGGGCTGTATCAGCCCCAGCATTTT. Its protein product is CASRLDRGLYQPQHF.

The rearrangement uses TRBV4-1 and TRBJ2-1; 10 nucleotides align to TRBD2. Trimming took 0 bases from V and 4 from J; bases not matched to a gene: 6. The CDR3 loop spans 17 amino acids. Per the germline V gene, CDR1 is MGHRA and CDR2 is YSYEKL. CDR3 sequence reads: CASSQDQASGGYNEQFF. CDR3 in DNA: TGCGCCAGCAGCCAAGATCAGGCTAGCGGGGGATACAATGAGCAGTTCTTC.

The sample holds one count of this clone. This CDR3 reads CSAARGAGYGYTF. The CDR3 DNA sequence: TGCAGCGCCGCTCGGGGGGCAGGCTATGGCTACACCTTC. V usage is TRBV29-1 and J usage is TRBJ1-2; a weak D match, TRBD1 (6 bases). Germline V CDR1 and CDR2: SQVTM, ANQGSEA. The CDR3 is 13 residues long. V was trimmed by 7 bases and J by 4 bases, leaving 16 bases between them.

This clone has a single count. The chain couples TRBV7-6 to TRBJ2-3; a weak D match, TRBD2 (6 bases). The length of the CDR3 is 15 residues. CDR1 SGHVS and CDR2 FNYEAQ come from the germline V gene. Trimming shortened V by 3 bases and J by 4 bases, and 14 bases separated the two germline ends. The CDR3 sequence: CASSLGGLRADTQYF. CDR3 coding DNA: TGTGCCAGCAGCTTGGGAGGCCTGAGGGCAGATACGCAGTATTTT.

This clone came up once. This chain uses TRBV11-3 with TRBJ2-2; 7 bases line up with TRBD2. The length of the CDR3 is 14 residues. The germline V gene encodes CDR1 SGHNT and CDR2 YENEEA. The CDR3 nucleotides read TGTGCGAGTAGGCTAGCGGAGAACACCGGGGAGCTGTTTTTT. Translating gives CASRLAENTGELFF.

This clone was observed a few times. The chain employs TRBV6-5 and TRBJ2-1; D uncertain. Germline V gene lookup returns CDR1 MNHEY and CDR2 SVGAGI. V was pared by 10 bases and J by 0 bases, with 13 bases between. There are 14 residues in the CDR3. The CDR3 DNA sequence: TGTGCCACAAACGTGAAACGCTCCTACAATGAGCAGTTCTTC. This translates into CATNVKRSYNEQFF.

This rearrangement joins TRBV9 to TRBJ2-3; TRBD1 might be the D (6 bases). The CDR3 is 16 residues long. V lost 4 bases and J lost 4, with 19 bases in between. Germline V CDR1 and CDR2: SGDLS, YYNGEE. The CDR3 bases are TGTGCCAGCAGCTTGCGACAGGCGCAGTTTCCAGATACGCAGTATTTT. It yields the protein CASSLRQAQFPDTQYF.

The V call is TRBV28, the J call TRBJ2-2, with TRBD2 identical over 7 bases. CDR3 length: 17 amino acids. J gave up 7 bases and V 3 bases, and 14 bases lay outside the gene matches. Germline loops: CDR1 MDHEN, CDR2 SYDVKM. CDR3 protein: CASSFETSSTTIGELFF. DNA for the CDR3: TGTGCCAGCAGTTTCGAGACTAGCTCAACAACGATCGGGGAGCTGTTTTTT.

This clone is labeled as large (0.1 to 1%). The chain is built from TRBV5-1 and TRBJ2-5; no reliable D call. V lost 4 bases and J 5 bases, leaving 6 bases between the germline ends. The CDR3 loop spans 11 amino acids. Germline CDR1 reads SGHRS; CDR2 reads YFSETQ. This CDR3 is CASSQQETQYF. CDR3 DNA: TGCGCCAGCAGCCAGCAGGAGACCCAGTACTTC.

As to this clone: A junction end diverges from the germline sequence, so it may reflect a read error. The CDR3 sequence is CASSAQGSTDMQYF. The CDR3 nucleotides are TGTGCCAGCAGTGCCCAGGGAAGCACAGATATGCAGTATTTT. This chain connects TRBV6-2 or TRBV6-3 to TRBJ2-3; possible D gene TRBD1, 5 bases. The CDR3 runs 14 residues. The V gene's germline CDR1 is MNHEY and CDR2 SVGEGT.

J is TRBJ2-7 and V is TRBV11-3; the D is unclear. CDR1 is SGHNT, CDR2 YENEEA, per germline. V gave up 5 bases and J gave up 4 bases, with 6 bases separating them. CDR3 length equals 11 residues. The CDR3, as DNA: TGTGCCAGCAGCCTCGTTTACGAGCAGTACTTC. Translated: CASSLVYEQYF.

The chain joins TRBV15 to TRBJ1-2; D is uncertain. CDR3 length: 13 amino acids. V was trimmed by 1 base and J by 8 bases, leaving 11 bases between them. In germline, CDR1 is LNHNV, CDR2 YYDKDF (reference sequence). This chain's CDR3 is CATSRGADRGYTF. In nucleotides, the CDR3 is TGTGCCACCAGCAGAGGAGCGGACCGCGGCTACACCTTC.

This clone was found a few times. This chain uses TRBV5-4 with TRBJ2-7; 9 bases line up with TRBD2. Germline loops: CDR1 SGHNT, CDR2 YYREEE (reference sequence). This CDR3 contains 15 residues. V was pared by 4 bases and J by 0 bases, with 5 bases of the junction left unmatched. The CDR3 sequence is CASSPSGGHSYEQYF. CDR3 nucleotide sequence: TGTGCCAGCAGCCCGAGCGGGGGGCACTCCTACGAGCAGTACTTC.